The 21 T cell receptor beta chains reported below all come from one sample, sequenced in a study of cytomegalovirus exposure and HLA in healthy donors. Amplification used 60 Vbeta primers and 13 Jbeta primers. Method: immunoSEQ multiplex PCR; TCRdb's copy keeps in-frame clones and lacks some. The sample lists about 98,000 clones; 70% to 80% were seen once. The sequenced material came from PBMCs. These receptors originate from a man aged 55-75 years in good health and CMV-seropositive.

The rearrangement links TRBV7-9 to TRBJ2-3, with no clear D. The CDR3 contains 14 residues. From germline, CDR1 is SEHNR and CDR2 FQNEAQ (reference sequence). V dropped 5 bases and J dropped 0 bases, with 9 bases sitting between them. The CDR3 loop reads CASSEMTSTDTQYF. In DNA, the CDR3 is TGTGCCAGCAGCGAAATGACTAGCACAGATACGCAGTATTTT.

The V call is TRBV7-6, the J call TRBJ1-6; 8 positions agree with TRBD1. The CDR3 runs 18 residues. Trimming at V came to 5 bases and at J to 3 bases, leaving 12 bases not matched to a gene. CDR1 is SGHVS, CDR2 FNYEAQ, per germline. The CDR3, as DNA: TGTGCCAGCAGCCCCCGGCAGACAGGGGCGGTCTATAATTCACCCCTCCACTTT. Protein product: CASSPRQTGAVYNSPLHF.

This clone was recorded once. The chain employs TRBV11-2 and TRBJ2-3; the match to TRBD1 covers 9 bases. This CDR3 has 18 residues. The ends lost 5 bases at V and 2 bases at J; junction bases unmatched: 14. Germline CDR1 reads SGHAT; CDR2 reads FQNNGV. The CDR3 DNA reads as TGTGCCAGCAGCCCAGGCCCCTGGACAGGGGCCCTCACAGATACGCAGTATTTT. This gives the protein CASSPGPWTGALTDTQYF.

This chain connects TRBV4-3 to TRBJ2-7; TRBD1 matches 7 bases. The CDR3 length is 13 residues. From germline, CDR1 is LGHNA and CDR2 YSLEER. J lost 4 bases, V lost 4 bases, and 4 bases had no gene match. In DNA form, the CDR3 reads TGCGCCAGCAGCCCCCGACAGGGTTACGAGCAGTACTTC. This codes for CASSPRQGYEQYF.

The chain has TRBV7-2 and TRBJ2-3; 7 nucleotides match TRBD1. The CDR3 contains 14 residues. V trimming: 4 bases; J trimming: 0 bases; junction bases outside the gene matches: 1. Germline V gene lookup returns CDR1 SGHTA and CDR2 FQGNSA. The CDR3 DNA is TGTGCCAGCAGCTCGGGACAGAGCACAGATACGCAGTATTTT. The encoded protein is CASSSGQSTDTQYF.

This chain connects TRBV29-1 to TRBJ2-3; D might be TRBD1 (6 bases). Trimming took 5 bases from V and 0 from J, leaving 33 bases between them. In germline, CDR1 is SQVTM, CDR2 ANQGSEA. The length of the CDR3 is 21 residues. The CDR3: CSVTQGPGGHLPILSTDTQYF. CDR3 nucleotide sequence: TGCAGCGTTACTCAGGGGCCTGGGGGCCACCTCCCCATCCTTAGCACAGATACGCAGTATTTT.

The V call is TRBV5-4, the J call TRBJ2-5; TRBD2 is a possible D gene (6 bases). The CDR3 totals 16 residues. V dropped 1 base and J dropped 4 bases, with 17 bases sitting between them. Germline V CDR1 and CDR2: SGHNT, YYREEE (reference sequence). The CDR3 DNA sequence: TGTGCCAGCAGCTTGCCCGGGACTGGCAGGCGAGAGACCCAGTACTTC. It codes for CASSLPGTGRRETQYF.

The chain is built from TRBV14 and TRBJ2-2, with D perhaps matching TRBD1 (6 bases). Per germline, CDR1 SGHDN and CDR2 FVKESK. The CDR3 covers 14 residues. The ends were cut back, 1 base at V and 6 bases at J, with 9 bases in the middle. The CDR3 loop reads CASSQVSGAGELFF. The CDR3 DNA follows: TGTGCCAGCAGCCAAGTTTCAGGGGCCGGGGAGCTGTTTTTT.

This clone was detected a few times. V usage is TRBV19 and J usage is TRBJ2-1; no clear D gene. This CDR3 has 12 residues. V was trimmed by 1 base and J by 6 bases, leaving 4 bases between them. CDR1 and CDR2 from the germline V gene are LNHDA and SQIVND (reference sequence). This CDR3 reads CASSIGSNEQFF. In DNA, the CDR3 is TGTGCCAGTAGTATAGGGAGCAATGAGCAGTTCTTC. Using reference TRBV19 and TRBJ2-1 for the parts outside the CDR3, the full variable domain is DGGITQSPKYLFRKEGQNVTLSCEQNLNHDAMYWYRQDPGQGLRLIYYSQIVNDFQKGDIAEGYSVSREKKESFPLTVTSAQKNPTAFYLCASSIGSNEQFFGPGTRLTVL.

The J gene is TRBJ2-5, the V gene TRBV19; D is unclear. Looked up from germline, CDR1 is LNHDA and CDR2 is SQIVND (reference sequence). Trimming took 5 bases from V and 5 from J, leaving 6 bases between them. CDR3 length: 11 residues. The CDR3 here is CASSLRETQYF. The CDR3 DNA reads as TGTGCCAGTAGTTTGCGGGAGACCCAGTACTTC.

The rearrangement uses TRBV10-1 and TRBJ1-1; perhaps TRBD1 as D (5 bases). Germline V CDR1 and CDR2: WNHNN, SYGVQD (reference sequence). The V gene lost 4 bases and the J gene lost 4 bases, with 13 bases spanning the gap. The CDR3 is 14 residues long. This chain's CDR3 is CASSAAGTSTEAFF. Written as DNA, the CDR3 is TGCGCCAGCAGTGCTGCGGGGACTTCCACTGAAGCTTTCTTT.

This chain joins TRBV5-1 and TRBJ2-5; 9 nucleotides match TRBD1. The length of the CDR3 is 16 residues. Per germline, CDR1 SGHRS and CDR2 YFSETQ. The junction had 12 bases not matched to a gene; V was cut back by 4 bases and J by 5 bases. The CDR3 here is CASSTWTGATRETQYF. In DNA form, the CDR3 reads TGCGCCAGCAGCACCTGGACAGGGGCGACTAGGGAGACCCAGTACTTC.

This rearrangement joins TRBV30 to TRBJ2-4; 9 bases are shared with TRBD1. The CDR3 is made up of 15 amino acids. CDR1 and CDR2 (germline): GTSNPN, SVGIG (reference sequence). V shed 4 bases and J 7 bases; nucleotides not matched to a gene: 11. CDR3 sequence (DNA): TGTGCCTGGACCCCATCACAGGGGGCGATGAACATTCAGTACTTC. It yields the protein CAWTPSQGAMNIQYF.

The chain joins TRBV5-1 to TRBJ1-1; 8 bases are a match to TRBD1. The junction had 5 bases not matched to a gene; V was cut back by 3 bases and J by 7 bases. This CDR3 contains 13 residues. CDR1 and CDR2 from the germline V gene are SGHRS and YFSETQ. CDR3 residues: CASSSGQDLEAFF. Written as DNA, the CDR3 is TGCGCCAGCAGCTCGGGACAGGACCTTGAAGCTTTCTTT. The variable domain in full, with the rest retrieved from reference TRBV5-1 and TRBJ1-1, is KAGVTQTPRYLIKTRGQQVTLSCSPISGHRSVSWYQQTPGQGLQFLFEYFSETQRNKGNFPGRFSGRQFSNSRSEMNVSTLELGDSALYLCASSSGQDLEAFFGQGTRLTVV.

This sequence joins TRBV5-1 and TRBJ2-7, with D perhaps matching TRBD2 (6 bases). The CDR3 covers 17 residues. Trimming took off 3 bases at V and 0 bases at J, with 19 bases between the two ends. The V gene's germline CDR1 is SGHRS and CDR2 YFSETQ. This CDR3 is CASSWRGTGFNSYEQYF. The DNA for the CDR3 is TGCGCCAGCAGCTGGAGGGGTACAGGTTTTAACTCCTACGAGCAGTACTTC. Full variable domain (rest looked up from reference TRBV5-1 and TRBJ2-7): KAGVTQTPRYLIKTRGQQVTLSCSPISGHRSVSWYQQTPGQGLQFLFEYFSETQRNKGNFPGRFSGRQFSNSRSEMNVSTLELGDSALYLCASSWRGTGFNSYEQYFGPGTRLTVT.

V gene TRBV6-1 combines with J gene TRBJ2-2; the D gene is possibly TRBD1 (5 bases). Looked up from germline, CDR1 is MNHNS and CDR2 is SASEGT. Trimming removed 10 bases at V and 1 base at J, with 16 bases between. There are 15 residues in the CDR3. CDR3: CATTGRTQNTGELFF. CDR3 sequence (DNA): TGTGCCACCACCGGAAGGACACAGAACACCGGGGAGCTGTTTTTT.

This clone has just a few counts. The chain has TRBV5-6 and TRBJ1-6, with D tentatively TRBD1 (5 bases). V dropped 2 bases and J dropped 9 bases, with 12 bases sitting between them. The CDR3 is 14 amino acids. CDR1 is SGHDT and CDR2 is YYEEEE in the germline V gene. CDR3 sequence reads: CASSFVGGSSPLHF. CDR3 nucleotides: TGTGCCAGCAGCTTCGTGGGGGGGAGTTCACCCCTCCACTTT.

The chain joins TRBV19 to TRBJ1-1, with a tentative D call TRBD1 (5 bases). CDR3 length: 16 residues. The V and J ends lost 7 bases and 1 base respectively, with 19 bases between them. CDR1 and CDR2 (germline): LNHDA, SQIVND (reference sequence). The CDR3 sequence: CASNSAEGNRNTEAFF. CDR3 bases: TGTGCCAGTAATAGCGCGGAGGGGAACCGGAACACTGAAGCTTTCTTT.

CDR3 nucleotide sequence: TGTGCCACCAGCAGACCATCTCCAGGGATGGATGGCTACACCTTC. Encoded protein: CATSRPSPGMDGYTF. The V and J genes are TRBV15 and TRBJ1-2; the D gene is possibly TRBD1 (5 bases). V gave up 2 bases and J gave up 6 bases, with 16 bases separating them. Germline V CDR1 and CDR2: LNHNV, YYDKDF (reference sequence). The CDR3 is made up of 15 amino acids.

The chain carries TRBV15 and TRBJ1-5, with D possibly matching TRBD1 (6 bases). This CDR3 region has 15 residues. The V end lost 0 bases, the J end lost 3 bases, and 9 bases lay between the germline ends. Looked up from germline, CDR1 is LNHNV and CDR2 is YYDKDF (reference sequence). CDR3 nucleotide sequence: TGTGCCACCAGCAGAGATAAGGGGGACAATCAGCCCCAGCATTTT. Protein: CATSRDKGDNQPQHF.

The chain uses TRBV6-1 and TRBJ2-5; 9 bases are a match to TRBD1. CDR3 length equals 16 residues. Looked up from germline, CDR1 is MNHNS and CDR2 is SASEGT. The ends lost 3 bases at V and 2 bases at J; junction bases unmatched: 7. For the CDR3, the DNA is TGTGCCAGCAGTGACTTCCGCGGGACAGGGCAAGAGACCCAGTACTTC. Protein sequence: CASSDFRGTGQETQYF.